This T cell receptor beta chain was sequenced during a study of blood T cell repertoires in COVID-19. The germline gives CDR1 SGHVS, CDR2 FQNEAQ. V trimming: 5 bases; J trimming: 6 bases; junction bases outside the gene matches: 10. CDR3 length: 15 residues. Generated by immunoSEQ multiplex PCR, the TCRdb table keeps only in-frame clones and is missing some. The sample has under 200,000 clones, 80% seen once. Sequenced: peripheral blood. The genes are TRBV7-8 and TRBJ1-1; 9 nucleotides line up with TRBD1. The clonotype was recovered from an older man with active or convalescent COVID-19. The CDR3 DNA reads as TGTGCCAGCAGCAACCGGGACAGGGCTCGCGCTGAAGCTTTCTTT. Translating gives CASSNRDRARAEAFF.